Following are 19 T cell receptor beta chains from one sample sequenced in a study of blood T cell repertoires in COVID-19. Libraries were prepared by immunoSEQ multiplex PCR; TCRdb keeps only in-frame clonotypes and omits some of them. The sample includes about 230,000 clones, about 85% of them seen just once. The sequencing sample was made of peripheral blood. The receptors were gathered from an elderly woman with acute or convalescent COVID-19.

This chain uses TRBV3-1 (or the pseudogene TRBV3-2) with TRBJ2-7; TRBD1 is a possible D gene (5 bases). V was cut by 4 bases and J by 3 bases, with 7 bases left in between. CDR3 length: 12 amino acids. The germline V gene encodes CDR1 LGHDT and CDR2 YNNKEL (reference sequence). CDR3 sequence reads: CASSRTNYEQYF. DNA of the CDR3: TGTGCCAGCAGCCGGACAAACTACGAGCAGTACTTC.

This clone has a single count. The rearrangement links TRBV6-5 to TRBJ1-1; 7 bases map to TRBD1. CDR3 length: 13 residues. Germline CDR1 and CDR2: MNHEY and SVGAGI. V dropped 6 bases and J dropped 7; count of bases not matched to a gene: 8. CDR3: CASSSFRDSEAFF. The CDR3 DNA sequence: TGTGCCAGCAGCTCCTTCCGGGACAGTGAAGCTTTCTTT.

This chain joins TRBV6-5 and TRBJ2-7; D is unclear. Germline CDR1 MNHEY, CDR2 SVGAGI. The CDR3 consists of 13 residues. Trimming took off 5 bases at V and 4 bases at J, with 12 bases between the two ends. The DNA for the CDR3 is TGTGCCAGCAGTCCAACCGCAGTTTACGAGCAGTACTTC. It specifies CASSPTAVYEQYF.

This clone was detected only once. This chain links TRBV19 with TRBJ2-3, with TRBD1 matching 7 bases. Unmatched junction bases numbered 5, after V lost 9 bases and J lost 2 bases. Germline loops: CDR1 LNHDA, CDR2 SQIVND (reference sequence). The CDR3 is made up of 13 amino acids. CDR3 region: CASRDRNTDTQYF. CDR3 sequence (DNA): TGTGCCAGCCGGGACAGAAACACAGATACGCAGTATTTT.

This chain joins TRBV6-1 and TRBJ1-5, with 10 bases that match TRBD1. V lost 1 base, J lost 4 bases, and 4 bases stayed unmatched. The CDR3 runs 16 residues. Germline assignment: CDR1 MNHNS and CDR2 SASEGT. The CDR3 DNA is TGTGCCAGCAGTGAAGGCAGGACAGGGGGAAATCAGCCCCAGCATTTT. The encoded protein is CASSEGRTGGNQPQHF.

This clone has only a few counts. J is TRBJ1-4 and V is TRBV2, with 7 bases identical to TRBD1. The junction had 3 bases not matched to a gene; V was cut back by 8 bases and J by 0 bases. The CDR3 is 14 amino acids. Germline V CDR1 and CDR2: SNHLY, FYNNEI. CDR3 DNA sequence: TGTGCCAGCCGGGACAGAGCAACTAATGAAAAACTGTTTTTT. Translation: CASRDRATNEKLFF.

The gene calls are TRBV6-1 and TRBJ2-5; tentative D call: TRBD2 (6 bases). The CDR3 totals 14 residues. V dropped 3 bases and J dropped 5 bases, with 13 bases sitting between them. Per the germline V gene, CDR1 is MNHNS and CDR2 is SASEGT. CDR3 region: CASSEGTSRETQYF. The CDR3 DNA reads TGTGCCAGCAGTGAGGGAACTAGCCGGGAGACCCAGTACTTC.

About this clone: At one end, the junction sequence differs from germline, possibly due to a read error. The gene calls are TRBV7-9 and TRBJ2-3; 7 nucleotides align to TRBD1. The V gene's germline CDR1 is SEHNR and CDR2 FQNEAQ (reference sequence). The CDR3 sequence is 17 residues long. The chain's CDR3 is CASSLDRATPRTDTQYF. The CDR3 DNA reads TGTGCCAGCAGTTTAGACAGGGCCACCCCACGCACAGATACGCAGTATTTT.

The rearrangement links TRBV3-1 (or the pseudogene TRBV3-2) to TRBJ2-3; D not resolved. Germline V gene lookup returns CDR1 LGHDT and CDR2 YNNKEL (reference sequence). Trimming cost V 0 bases and J 1 base, with 11 bases left between them. The CDR3 is made up of 16 amino acids. The DNA for the CDR3 is TGTGCCAGCAGCCAAGAATGGGCAAGCCGCACAGATACGCAGTATTTT. It translates to CASSQEWASRTDTQYF.

This chain links TRBV5-1 with TRBJ2-1; D possibly corresponds to TRBD2 (5 bases). Looked up from germline, CDR1 is SGHRS and CDR2 is YFSETQ. V was pared by 3 bases and J by 12 bases, with 10 bases between. The CDR3 length is 11 residues. In DNA form, the CDR3 reads TGCGCCAGCAGCTGGGAGCACGGGCAGTTCTTC. Translating it yields CASSWEHGQFF.

This clone was detected only a few times. The chain couples TRBV5-1 to TRBJ1-6, with 11 bases matching TRBD1. V was pared by 3 bases and J by 10 bases, with 9 bases of the junction left unmatched. The CDR3 contains 16 residues. CDR1 SGHRS and CDR2 YFSETQ come from the germline V gene. The CDR3 is CASSSGQGASWSPLHF. In DNA form, the CDR3 reads TGCGCCAGCAGCTCCGGACAGGGGGCCTCGTGGTCACCCCTCCACTTT.

This rearrangement joins TRBV19 to TRBJ1-2, with D unclear. This CDR3 contains 15 residues. The germline gives CDR1 LNHDA, CDR2 SQIVND (reference sequence). Deletions cut 3 bases from V and 2 bases from J, with 13 bases between. The CDR3 DNA follows: TGTGCCAGTAGTATTGATAACACCAAAAACTATGGCTACACCTTC. This encodes CASSIDNTKNYGYTF.

The V call is TRBV19, the J call TRBJ1-3; no definite D call. Trimming removed 3 bases from V and 3 bases from J, with 6 bases in between. Germline CDR1 LNHDA, CDR2 SQIVND (reference sequence). This CDR3 is built from 13 residues. CDR3 sequence: CASSIGLGNTIYF. The CDR3 DNA follows: TGTGCCAGTAGTATTGGCCTTGGAAACACCATATATTTT.

This clone was observed a handful of times. DNA of the CDR3: TGTGCCAGCAGACTGACTACGACGGATGAGCAGTTCTTC. It translates to CASRLTTTDEQFF. V usage is TRBV4-2 and J usage is TRBJ2-1; maybe TRBD2 (5 bases). Germline-derived CDR1 and CDR2 are LGHNA and YNFKEQ. V lost 6 bases to trimming and J lost 8 bases, with 14 bases between them. This CDR3 has 13 amino acids.

The V call is TRBV19, the J call TRBJ1-5; D is unclear. Trimming removed 7 bases from V and 11 bases from J, with 12 bases in between. The CDR3 contains 11 residues. CDR1 is LNHDA and CDR2 is SQIVND in the germline V gene (reference sequence). The DNA of the CDR3 is TGTGCCAGTACCAAAGGAGGGTCCCAGCATTTT. Translating gives CASTKGGSQHF.

This clone was detected a few times. This chain links TRBV10-3 with TRBJ2-2; the match to TRBD1 covers 8 bases. Trimming at V came to 10 bases and at J to 7 bases, leaving 17 bases not matched to a gene. Germline CDR1 and CDR2: ENHRY and SYGVKD. The CDR3 extends over 16 amino acids. CDR3 in amino acids: CATQPDRGPQGGELFF. The CDR3 DNA reads as TGTGCCACCCAGCCTGACAGGGGCCCCCAGGGCGGGGAGCTGTTTTTT.

The chain's CDR3 is CATRHSTVPYEQYF. CDR3 sequence (DNA): TGTGCCACGCGCCATAGCACCGTTCCTTACGAGCAGTACTTC. This chain uses TRBV19 with TRBJ2-7; no reliable D call. The CDR3 contains 14 residues. The V end was cut by 10 bases, the J end by 4 bases, with 20 bases between. Germline CDR1 LNHDA, CDR2 SQIVND (reference sequence).

The CDR3 here is CASSFGFLAGGSYNEQFF. The CDR3 DNA sequence: TGTGCCAGCAGCTTTGGGTTCCTAGCGGGAGGCTCCTACAATGAGCAGTTCTTC. The rearrangement joins TRBV5-4 to TRBJ2-1, with 11 bases lining up with TRBD2. Germline V CDR1 and CDR2: SGHNT, YYREEE (reference sequence). J lost 0 bases, V lost 2 bases, and 7 bases had no gene match. The CDR3 runs to 18 residues. Filled out from reference TRBV5-4 and TRBJ2-1, the complete variable domain reads ETGVTQSPTHLIKTRGQQVTLRCSSQSGHNTVSWYQQALGQGPQFIFQYYREEENGRGNFPPRFSGLQFPNYSSELNVNALELDDSALYLCASSFGFLAGGSYNEQFFGPGTRLTVL.

This sequence joins TRBV18 and TRBJ2-5; D not certain. CDR1 and CDR2 from the germline V gene are KGHSH and LQKENI. The CDR3 spans 14 residues. Trimming stripped 0 bases from V and 5 bases from J, with 10 bases between. The CDR3 here is CASSPPSNRETQYF. The CDR3 DNA reads as TGTGCCAGCTCACCACCTTCGAACCGGGAGACCCAGTACTTC.